The 11 T cell receptor beta chains reported below all come from one sample, sequenced in a study of blood T cell repertoires in COVID-19. TCRdb's table, derived via immunoSEQ multiplex PCR, lists solely in-frame clones and lacks some. This table holds 250,000 to 350,000 clones, 90% found once. Material for sequencing was PBMCs or T cells enriched from blood (not recorded which). The receptors were sampled from a woman between 18 and 29 years old with acute COVID-19.

In regard to this clone: Other DNA sequences of this sample code for an identical CDR3. The chain uses TRBV27 and TRBJ2-1; D gene unclear. The CDR3 contains 13 residues. CDR1 MNHEY and CDR2 SMNVEV come from the germline V gene (reference sequence). The germline V and J ends were trimmed by 3 bases and 4 bases, with 7 bases remaining between them. The CDR3 DNA reads as TGTGCCAGCAGTTTCCGCGCTTACAATGAGCAGTTCTTC. Translation gives CASSFRAYNEQFF.

The chain carries TRBV5-1 and TRBJ1-1; weak D call: TRBD1 (5 bases). The CDR3 has 13 amino acids. Per germline, CDR1 SGHRS and CDR2 YFSETQ. Trimming removed 0 bases at V and 8 bases at J, with 11 bases between. The CDR3 reads CASSLVWGREAFF. CDR3 nucleotides: TGCGCCAGCAGCTTGGTTTGGGGGAGGGAAGCTTTCTTT.

The genes are TRBV5-6 and TRBJ2-2; 9 bases map to TRBD1. Germline CDR1 and CDR2: SGHDT and YYEEEE. This CDR3 comprises 16 residues. J gave up 4 bases and V 5 bases, and 9 bases lay outside the gene matches. In DNA, the CDR3 is TGTGCCAGCAGTCCACAGGGGGCGAGGAGCACCGGGGAGCTGTTTTTT. Its protein product is CASSPQGARSTGELFF. Looking up the rest from reference TRBV5-6 and TRBJ2-2 gives the full variable domain: DAGVTQSPTHLIKTRGQQVTLRCSPKSGHDTVSWYQQALGQGPQFIFQYYEEEERQRGNFPDRFSGHQFPNYSSELNVNALLLGDSALYLCASSPQGARSTGELFFGEGSRLTVL.

V and J are TRBV15 and TRBJ2-7, with a weak D call TRBD1 (6 bases). The CDR3 spans 16 residues. The germline V gene encodes CDR1 LNHNV and CDR2 YYDKDF (reference sequence). Trimming took off 2 bases at V and 3 bases at J, with 17 bases between the two ends. CDR3 DNA: TGTGCCACCAGCAGAAGGCCAGGGGTGGTGGGCTACGAGCAGTACTTC. It yields the protein CATSRRPGVVGYEQYF.

The chain links TRBV11-2 to TRBJ1-2; a weak D match, TRBD1 (5 bases). This CDR3 contains 15 residues. V was cut by 6 bases and J by 3 bases, with 17 bases left in between. Germline loops: CDR1 SGHAT, CDR2 FQNNGV. Written as DNA, the CDR3 is TGTGCCAGCAGGGGGGTGGGGAGGAGGGACTATGGCTACACCTTC. Protein sequence: CASRGVGRRDYGYTF.

The chain employs TRBV18 and TRBJ1-6; TRBD1 aligns across 9 bases. The length of the CDR3 is 15 residues. The germline V gene has CDR1 KGHSH and CDR2 LQKENI. The trim removed 5 bases at V and 8 bases at J, leaving 7 bases unmatched. The CDR3 sequence: CASSSGQGDYSPLHF. In DNA form, the CDR3 reads TGTGCCAGCTCATCGGGACAGGGCGATTATTCACCCCTCCACTTT. Using reference TRBV18 and TRBJ1-6 for the parts outside the CDR3, the full variable domain is NAGVMQNPRHLVRRRGQEARLRCSPMKGHSHVYWYRQLPEEGLKFMVYLQKENIIDESGMPKERFSAEFPKEGPSILRIQQVVRGDSAAYFCASSSGQGDYSPLHFGNGTRLTVT.

The CDR3 nucleotides are TGCGCCAGCAGTTTCCGCGGGAGGAGTTCCTACGAGCAGTACTTC. It yields the protein CASSFRGRSSYEQYF. This chain links TRBV5-1 with TRBJ2-7; 8 bases fit TRBD2. The CDR3 length is 15 residues. From germline, CDR1 is SGHRS and CDR2 YFSETQ. After removal of 5 bases from V and 1 base from J, the junction contained 8 bases not matched to a gene.

This clone was recorded once. The chain has TRBV28 and TRBJ2-1; 9 bases fit TRBD1. V lost 6 bases and J lost 4; bases outside the gene matches: 7. Germline CDR1 reads MDHEN; CDR2 reads SYDVKM. The CDR3 contains 15 residues. The CDR3 loop reads CASSQTGTGYNEQFF. DNA of the CDR3: TGTGCCAGCAGCCAGACCGGGACAGGGTACAATGAGCAGTTCTTC.

The J gene is TRBJ1-2, the V gene TRBV9; TRBD1 is a possible D gene (5 bases). CDR1 and CDR2 from the germline V gene are SGDLS and YYNGEE. Trimming shortened V by 0 bases and J by 4 bases, and 13 bases separated the two germline ends. This CDR3 comprises 15 residues. CDR3 residues: CASSVATGPSYGYTF. CDR3 in DNA: TGTGCCAGCAGCGTAGCTACAGGCCCATCCTATGGCTACACCTTC.

The chain is built from TRBV3-1 (or the pseudogene TRBV3-2) and TRBJ2-1; TRBD2 matches at 9 bases. The germline V gene encodes CDR1 LGHDT and CDR2 YNNKEL (reference sequence). J was trimmed by 5 bases and V by 4 bases; bases with no gene match: 3. The CDR3 sequence is 14 residues long. The CDR3 nucleotides are TGTGCCAGCAGCCCAGCTAGCGGGAACAATGAGCAGTTCTTC. Translation: CASSPASGNNEQFF.

The rearrangement joins TRBV2 to TRBJ1-5, with a possible D match to TRBD1 (5 bases). The germline gives CDR1 SNHLY, CDR2 FYNNEI. This CDR3 comprises 13 residues. With 7 bases removed from V and 2 bases from J, the gap between germline ends came to 9 bases. DNA for the CDR3: TGTGCCAGCAAAAGACAGCGCAATCAGCCCCAGCATTTT. This encodes CASKRQRNQPQHF.